The 11 T cell receptor beta chains presented below share a single source sample, sequenced in a study of T cell clonality in common variable immunodeficiency. Some clones are missing from TCRdb's copy, which holds only in-frame ones; the method was immunoSEQ multiplex PCR. The sample yields 40,000 to 55,000 clones, without any singletons. Sequenced sample: peripheral blood mononuclear cells. These receptors all stem from a person aged 18-70 years in good health.

This clone was picked up many times. The read ends 3 residues shy of where the CDR3 ends; the end is completed using the germline J gene. The rearrangement uses TRBV6-2 or TRBV6-3 and TRBJ1-4; tentative D call: TRBD1 (6 bases). The CDR3 length is 16 residues. From germline, CDR1 is MNHEY and CDR2 SVGEGT. Trimming cost V 0 bases and J 5 bases, with 13 bases left between them. The CDR3 protein is CASSYSSGGLNEKLFF. The sequenced part of the CDR3 DNA is TGTGCCAGCAGTTACTCCTCGGGGGGCCTCAATGAAAAA.

This clone was detected many times. The read finishes 3 residues shy of the CDR3 end, and the germline J gene is used to complete it. This sequence joins TRBV19 and TRBJ2-3; 8 bases match TRBD1. CDR3 length equals 16 residues. Germline CDR1 and CDR2: LNHDA and SQIVND (reference sequence). The J segment lost 3 bases and the V segment lost 6 bases, leaving 11 bases of the junction unmatched. The CDR3 spells CASSPTGVKSTDTQYF. Incomplete CDR3 DNA: TGTGCCAGTAGCCCGACAGGGGTAAAATCGACAGATACG.

This clone was recorded a few times. CDR3 sequence: CASSEAPLAPETQYF. CDR3 bases read: TGTGCCAGCAGTGAAGCGCCCCTAGCCCCGGAGACG. This sequence joins TRBV6-1 and TRBJ2-3; perhaps TRBD2 as D (5 bases). The read falls 3 residues short of the CDR3 end, and the missing part is taken from the germline J gene. Per the germline V gene, CDR1 is MNHNS and CDR2 is SASEGT. CDR3 length equals 15 residues.

This clone was observed many times. The sequenced part of the CDR3 DNA is TGTGCCAGCTCACCGGGACAACCGGTCCGTTACGAG. Its protein is CASSPGQPVRYE. The complete CDR3 sequence is CASSPGQPVRYEQYF. The chain combines TRBV18 with TRBJ2-7; TRBD1 might be the D (6 bases). The read ends 3 residues early relative to the CDR3; the germline J gene fills the gap. CDR3 length: 15 amino acids. Germline V CDR1 and CDR2: KGHSH, LQKENI. Trimming took 3 bases from V and 4 from J, leaving 16 bases between them.

This clone occurred a few times. Read data end 3 residues before the CDR3 end; the end is taken from the germline J gene. The chain employs TRBV7-9 and TRBJ1-5; D gene ambiguous. CDR1 and CDR2 from the germline V gene are SEHNR and FQNEAQ (reference sequence). The CDR3 runs to 15 residues. V lost 1 base, J lost 0 bases, and 7 bases lay in between. CDR3 bases read: TGTGCCAGCAGCTTAGACGGTTATAGCAATCAGCCC. Its translation: CASSLDGYSNQP. The entire CDR3 protein is CASSLDGYSNQPQHF.

This clone occurred many times. The CDR3 sequence is CSALGQSIFGGYTF. The part of the CDR3 DNA that was read is TGCAGTGCTCTGGGGCAATCGATTTTCGGTGGC. The chain employs TRBV20-1 and TRBJ1-2; tentatively, D is TRBD1 (5 bases). The CDR3 goes on 3 residues after the read ends, and that part is filled in from the germline J gene. There are 14 residues in the CDR3. V lost 5 bases and J lost 7, with 20 bases in between. CDR1 is DFQATT and CDR2 is SNEGSKA in the germline V gene (reference sequence).

This clone was picked up many times. The CDR3 end falls 3 residues outside the read, so it is completed with the germline J gene. The chain recombines TRBV29-1 with TRBJ1-2; maybe TRBD1 (6 bases). The V and J ends lost 6 bases and 5 bases respectively, with 13 bases between them. This CDR3 is 12 amino acids long. Per germline, CDR1 SQVTM and CDR2 ANQGSEA. CDR3 protein: CSVVDRSYGYTF. The sequenced part of the CDR3 DNA is TGCAGCGTAGTCGACAGGAGTTATGGC.

Many counts were recorded for this clone. The missing CDR3 end, 3 residues past where the read stops, is filled in from the germline J gene. V and J are TRBV6-2 or TRBV6-3 and TRBJ2-2; 11 nucleotides align to TRBD2. V dropped 7 bases and J dropped 10; count of bases not matched to a gene: 11. This CDR3 comprises 15 residues. Germline assignment: CDR1 MNHEY and CDR2 SVGEGT. CDR3 DNA (partial): TGTGCCAGCACCCGCCTAGCGGGGGGACCTGTGGAG. This translates into CASTRLAGGPVE. The full CDR3 protein reads CASTRLAGGPVELFF.

This clone has a count of ten or more. The read halts 3 residues ahead of the CDR3 end, with the missing end drawn from the germline J gene. This chain links TRBV13 with TRBJ2-5, with 8 positions matching TRBD1. Germline CDR1 PRHDT, CDR2 FYEKMQ (reference sequence). J was trimmed by 2 bases and V by 5 bases; bases with no gene match: 7. This CDR3 is built from 15 residues. Incomplete CDR3 DNA: TGTGCCAGCAGCCCAGGGACAGGCAAACAAGAGACC. Translated, it gives CASSPGTGKQET. The entire CDR3 protein is CASSPGTGKQETQYF.

This clone was seen ten or more times. Read data end 3 residues before the CDR3 end; the end is taken from the germline J gene. The chain has TRBV20-1 and TRBJ1-2; 9 nucleotides line up with TRBD1. The J segment lost 5 bases and the V segment lost 4 bases, leaving 2 bases of the junction unmatched. The germline V gene has CDR1 DFQATT and CDR2 SNEGSKA (reference sequence). The CDR3 has 12 residues. This CDR3 is CSAKDRGYGYTF. CDR3 bases read: TGCAGTGCTAAGGACAGGGGATATGGC.

This clone was found many times. Read data end 3 residues before the CDR3 end; the end is taken from the germline J gene. This chain connects TRBV10-3 to TRBJ2-7; 8 nucleotides match TRBD2. V lost 0 bases and J lost 1; bases outside the gene matches: 8. The CDR3 consists of 17 residues. Germline CDR1 is ENHRY and CDR2 is SYGVKD. Partial CDR3 DNA: TGTGCCATCAGTGAGTCACGAGCGGGGGCCATATCCTACGAG. As protein: CAISESRAGAISYE. The full CDR3 protein reads CAISESRAGAISYEQYF.